These 5 T cell receptor beta chains originate from one sample sequenced in a study of T cell clonality in common variable immunodeficiency. Assay used: immunoSEQ multiplex PCR; TCRdb lists only in-frame clones, some missing. The sample holds approximately 81,000 clones, and no clone turns up only once. What was sequenced was peripheral blood mononuclear cells. The receptors derive from a person aged 18 to 75 in good health.

This clone was picked up a small number of times. The read gets to within 3 residues of the CDR3 end, and the germline J gene fills in the rest. The V and J genes are TRBV10-2 and TRBJ2-1; TRBD1 agrees at 10 bases. Germline lookup yields CDR1 WSHSY and CDR2 SAAADI. Germline trimming cut 3 bases from V and 7 bases from J; bases unmatched to any gene: 12. The CDR3 runs 17 residues. CDR3 DNA, as far as it was read: TGCGCCAGCAGTGACTTCTTTCCGGGACAGGGGTCGAATGAG. This encodes CASSDFFPGQGSNE. In full, the CDR3 reads CASSDFFPGQGSNEQFF.

Judged by abundance, this clone is medium-sized. The read is 3 residues too short to cover the CDR3 end, so that end is filled in from the germline J gene. The chain couples TRBV6-1 to TRBJ2-3; 7 nucleotides line up with TRBD1. The trim removed 3 bases at V and 0 bases at J, leaving 3 bases unmatched. CDR3 size: 15 residues. Germline V gene lookup returns CDR1 MNHNS and CDR2 SASEGT. The covered CDR3 bases are TGTGCCAGCAGTGATCGGACAGGTAGCACAGATACG. Protein sequence: CASSDRTGSTDT. The entire CDR3 reads CASSDRTGSTDTQYF.

This clone has a count of ten or more. The CDR3 end lies 3 residues beyond the end of the read and is filled in from the germline J gene. The chain uses TRBV5-1 and TRBJ1-1; D unresolved. The CDR3 is 14 amino acids. Germline V gives CDR1 SGHRS, CDR2 YFSETQ. V lost 7 bases, J lost 4 bases, and 17 bases lay in between. CDR3 protein: CASGRTGSGTEAFF. Incomplete CDR3 DNA: TGCGCCAGCGGGCGGACGGGGTCCGGCACTGAA. The full variable domain, with the rest looked up from reference TRBV5-1 and TRBJ1-1, is KAGVTQTPRYLIKTRGQQVTLSCSPISGHRSVSWYQQTPGQGLQFLFEYFSETQRNKGNFPGRFSGRQFSNSRSEMNVSTLELGDSALYLCASGRTGSGTEAFFGQGTRLTVV.

This clone was observed at least ten times. The CDR3 goes on 3 residues after the read ends, and that part is filled in from the germline J gene. The gene calls are TRBV7-9 and TRBJ1-2; D remains unclear. Per the germline V gene, CDR1 is SEHNR and CDR2 is FQNEAQ (reference sequence). The ends were cut back, 1 base at V and 1 base at J, with 4 bases in the middle. The length of the CDR3 is 13 residues. This chain's CDR3 is CASSLDHNYGYTF. The sequenced CDR3 bases are TGTGCCAGCAGCTTAGATCATAACTATGGC.

This clone was counted ten times or more. The read terminates 3 residues ahead of where the CDR3 ends, so the germline J gene completes it. The rearrangement uses TRBV5-4 and TRBJ1-1; D uncertain. Germline loops: CDR1 SGHNT, CDR2 YYREEE (reference sequence). CDR3 length: 13 amino acids. V shed 1 base and J shed 5 bases, with 9 bases lying between them. CDR3 in amino acids: CASSLTGRTEAFF. The CDR3 bases that were read are TGTGCCAGCAGCTTGACGGGGAGGACTGAA.